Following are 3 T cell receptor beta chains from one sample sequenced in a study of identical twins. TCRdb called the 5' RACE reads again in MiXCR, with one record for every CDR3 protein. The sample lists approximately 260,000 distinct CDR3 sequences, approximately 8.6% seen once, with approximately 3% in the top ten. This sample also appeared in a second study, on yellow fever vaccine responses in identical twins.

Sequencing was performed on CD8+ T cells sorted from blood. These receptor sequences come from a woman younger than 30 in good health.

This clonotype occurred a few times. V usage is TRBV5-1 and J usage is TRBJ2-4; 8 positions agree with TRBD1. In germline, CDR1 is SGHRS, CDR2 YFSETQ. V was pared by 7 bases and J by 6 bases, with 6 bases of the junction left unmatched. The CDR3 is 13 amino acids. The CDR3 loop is CASRDRIANIQYF. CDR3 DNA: TGCGCCAGCCGGGACAGGATTGCAAACATTCAGTACTTC.

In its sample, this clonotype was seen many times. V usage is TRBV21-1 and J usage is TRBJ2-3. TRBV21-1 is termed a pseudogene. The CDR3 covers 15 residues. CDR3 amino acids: CASSRVWRGTDTQYF. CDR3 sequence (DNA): TGTGCCAGCAGCAGGGTCTGGCGAGGCACAGATACGCAGTATTTT.

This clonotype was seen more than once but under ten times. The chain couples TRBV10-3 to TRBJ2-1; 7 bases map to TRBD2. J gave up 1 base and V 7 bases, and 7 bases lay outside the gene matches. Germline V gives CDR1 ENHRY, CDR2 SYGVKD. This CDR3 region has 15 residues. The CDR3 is CAIMGEGISYNEQFF. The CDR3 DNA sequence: TGTGCCATCATGGGGGAGGGCATATCCTACAATGAGCAGTTCTTC.